This T cell receptor (beta chain) was captured in a study of cytotoxic CD8 clonotypes in ibrutinib-treated CLL. Of note for this clone: Its specificity is unknown.

Study-wide points: Clonality increased at ibrutinib response and stayed stable in sustained remission. At progression, however, it fell back toward baseline. Measured clonality at baseline was greater than in age-matched healthy donors and tracked with circulating CD8+ T-cell counts. Sampling schedules were unmatched across sustained-remission and progressing patients.

Germline CDR1 reads SGHNT; CDR2 reads YYREEE (reference sequence). V lost 0 bases, J lost 6 bases, and 22 bases lay in between. The CDR3 is made up of 17 amino acids. The table came from immunoSEQ multiplex PCR; TCRdb's copy has only in-frame clones and leaves some out. The sample has tens of thousands of clones; 60% to 75% are singletons. This TCR came from a human donor with chronic lymphocytic leukemia. Source: PBMCs, taken after 12 months of ibrutinib treatment. The chain uses TRBV5-4 and TRBJ2-7; D is unclear. The CDR3 coding sequence is TGTGCCAGCAGCTTGGCCATCATCTCCCCGGCAACCGCCGAGCAGTACTTC. Its protein product is CASSLAIISPATAEQYF.